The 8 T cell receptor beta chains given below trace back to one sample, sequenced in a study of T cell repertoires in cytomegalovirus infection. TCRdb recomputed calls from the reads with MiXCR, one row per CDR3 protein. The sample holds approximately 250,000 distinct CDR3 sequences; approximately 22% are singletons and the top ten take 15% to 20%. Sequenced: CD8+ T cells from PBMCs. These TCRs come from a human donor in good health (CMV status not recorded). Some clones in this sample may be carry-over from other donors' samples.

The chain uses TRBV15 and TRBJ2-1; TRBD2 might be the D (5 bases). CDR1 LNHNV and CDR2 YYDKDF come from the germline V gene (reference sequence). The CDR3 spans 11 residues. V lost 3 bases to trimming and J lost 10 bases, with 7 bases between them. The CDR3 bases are TGTGCCACCAGCAGGACTATCGAGCAGTTCTTC. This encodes CATSRTIEQFF.

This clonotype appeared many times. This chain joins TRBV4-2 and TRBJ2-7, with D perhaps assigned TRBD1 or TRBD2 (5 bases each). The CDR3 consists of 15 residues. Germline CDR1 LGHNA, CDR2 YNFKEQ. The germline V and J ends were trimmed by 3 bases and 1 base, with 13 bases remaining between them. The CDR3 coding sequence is TGTGCCAGCAGCCACCCCGGGGACGGATCCTACGAGCAGTACTTC. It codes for CASSHPGDGSYEQYF.

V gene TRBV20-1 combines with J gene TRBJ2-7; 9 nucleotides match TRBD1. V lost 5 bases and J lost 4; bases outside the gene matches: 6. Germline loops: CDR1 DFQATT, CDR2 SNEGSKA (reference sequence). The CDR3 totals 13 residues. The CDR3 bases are TGCAGTGCTCTTACAGGGGGCAGATACGAGCAGTACTTC. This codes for CSALTGGRYEQYF.

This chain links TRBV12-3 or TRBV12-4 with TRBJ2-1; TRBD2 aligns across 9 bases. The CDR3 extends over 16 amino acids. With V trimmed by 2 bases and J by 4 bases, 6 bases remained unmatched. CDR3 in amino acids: CASSLLIAGEYNEQFF. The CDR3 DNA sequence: TGTGCCAGCAGTTTACTCATAGCGGGGGAGTACAATGAGCAGTTCTTC.

The CDR3: CASVDGAYEQYF. The CDR3 nucleotides read TGTGCCAGCGTGGACGGCGCCTACGAGCAGTACTTC. This chain uses TRBV2 with TRBJ2-7; no definite D call. The CDR3 is 12 residues long. Germline CDR1 SNHLY, CDR2 FYNNEI. Trimming pared 8 bases from V and 2 bases from J, leaving 10 bases between.

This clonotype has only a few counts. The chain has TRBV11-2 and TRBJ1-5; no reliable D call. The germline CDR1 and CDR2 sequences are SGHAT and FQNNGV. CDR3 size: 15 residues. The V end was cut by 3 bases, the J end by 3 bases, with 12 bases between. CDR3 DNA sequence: TGTGCCAGCAGCTTGACGGACGCTCTCAATCAGCCCCAGCATTTT. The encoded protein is CASSLTDALNQPQHF.

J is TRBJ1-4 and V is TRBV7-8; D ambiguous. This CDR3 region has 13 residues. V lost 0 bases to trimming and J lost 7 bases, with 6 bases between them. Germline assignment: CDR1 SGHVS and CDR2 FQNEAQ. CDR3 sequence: CASSLAYSEKLFF. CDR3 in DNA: TGTGCCAGCAGCTTAGCGTATAGTGAAAAACTGTTTTTT.

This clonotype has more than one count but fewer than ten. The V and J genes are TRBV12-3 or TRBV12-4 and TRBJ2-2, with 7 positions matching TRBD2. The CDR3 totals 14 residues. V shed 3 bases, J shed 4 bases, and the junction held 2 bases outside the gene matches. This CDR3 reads CASSLPGGTGELFF. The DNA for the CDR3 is TGTGCCAGCAGTTTGCCGGGGGGCACCGGGGAGCTGTTTTTT.